This T cell receptor beta chain was recovered during a study of control samples from healthy donors and cancer patients (dated by TCRdb to 2018 to 2020). Libraries were prepared through the immunoSEQ multiplex PCR assay. TCRdb stores this immuneACCESS table with in-frame sequences only. Part of the clones is absent; in the studies checked, under half of the shortfall reflects unresolved V genes, and no reason is known for the rest. Across this sample there are roughly 120,000 clones, with 75% to 90% seen only once. The ten most abundant clones make up around 1.1% of the sample. This clone was found once. It lacks a known antigen. No qualities accompany the bases; no much larger clone lies one base away. CDR1 and CDR2 are drawn from the germline V gene: MDHEN, SYDVKM. The V and J ends are trimmed by 4 bases and 3 bases, leaving 18 bases between them. From the cysteine through the phenylalanine, the CDR3 covers 16 amino acids. Only the CDR3 DNA is retained, 48 bases long and in frame from the first base.

Sequences were obtained from PBMCs. This receptor was obtained from a woman aged 50 to 60 with colorectal cancer. The rearrangement combines TRBV28 with TRBJ1-1; possibly the D gene is TRBD1, per 5 matching bases. The nucleotide sequence reads TGTGCCAGCAGTTCCAACCCGGGCCGAGGGGACACTGAAGCTTTCTTT. This yields the protein CASSSNPGRGDTEAFF.